The sequence of this T cell receptor (beta chain) was determined in a study of PD-1 blockade in classical Hodgkin lymphoma. V was trimmed by 5 bases and J by 7 bases, leaving 15 bases between them. Per the germline V gene, CDR1 is SGDLS and CDR2 is YYNGEE. There are 14 residues in the CDR3. Following autologous stem cell transplantation, relapse occurred in every patient, and exposure to brentuximab vedotin varied. The assay was immunoSEQ multiplex PCR, and TCRdb's table has in-frame clones only and misses some. The sample yields around 65,000 clones, approximately 90% seen once. Specimen: peripheral blood mononuclear cells (PBMCs), collected at baseline. This sequence joins TRBV9 and TRBJ2-2; weak D call: TRBD1 (5 bases). The receptor was isolated from a human donor with classical Hodgkin lymphoma. The DNA for the CDR3 is TGTGCCAGCAGGGCAAATTTGGACAACGGGGAGCTGTTTTTT. This translates into CASRANLDNGELFF.